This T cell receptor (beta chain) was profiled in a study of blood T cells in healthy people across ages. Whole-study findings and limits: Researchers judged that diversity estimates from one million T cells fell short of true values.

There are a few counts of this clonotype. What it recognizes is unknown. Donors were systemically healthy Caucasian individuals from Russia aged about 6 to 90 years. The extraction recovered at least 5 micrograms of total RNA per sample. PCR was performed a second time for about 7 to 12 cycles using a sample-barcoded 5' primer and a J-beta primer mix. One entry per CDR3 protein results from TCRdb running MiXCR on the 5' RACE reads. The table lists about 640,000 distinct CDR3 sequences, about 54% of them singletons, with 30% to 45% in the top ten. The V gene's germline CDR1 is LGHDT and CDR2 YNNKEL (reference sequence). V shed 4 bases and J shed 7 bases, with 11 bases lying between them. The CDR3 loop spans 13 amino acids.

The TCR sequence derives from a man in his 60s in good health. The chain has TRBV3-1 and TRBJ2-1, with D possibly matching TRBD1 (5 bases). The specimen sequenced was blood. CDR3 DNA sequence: TGTGCCAGCAGCCGCCAGGGCCGAAATGAGCAGTTCTTC. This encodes CASSRQGRNEQFF.